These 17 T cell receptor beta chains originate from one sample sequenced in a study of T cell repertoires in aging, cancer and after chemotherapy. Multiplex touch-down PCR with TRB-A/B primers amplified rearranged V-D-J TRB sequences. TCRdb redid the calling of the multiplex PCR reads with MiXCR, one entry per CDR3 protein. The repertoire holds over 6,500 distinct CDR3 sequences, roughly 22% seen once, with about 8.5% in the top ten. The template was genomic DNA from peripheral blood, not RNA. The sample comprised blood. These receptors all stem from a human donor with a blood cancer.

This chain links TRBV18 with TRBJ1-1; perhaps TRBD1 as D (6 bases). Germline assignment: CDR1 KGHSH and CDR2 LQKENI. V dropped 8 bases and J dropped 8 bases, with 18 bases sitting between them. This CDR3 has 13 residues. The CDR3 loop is CASSPTGATEAFF. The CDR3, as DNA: TGTGCCAGCAGTCCAACGGGGGCTACCGAAGCTTTCTTT.

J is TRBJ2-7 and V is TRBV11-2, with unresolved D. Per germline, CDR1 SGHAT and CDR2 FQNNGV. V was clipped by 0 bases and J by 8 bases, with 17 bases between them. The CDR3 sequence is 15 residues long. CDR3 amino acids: CASSLEPLLPTKQYF. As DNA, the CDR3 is TGTGCCAGCAGCTTAGAACCGCTACTACCTACGAAGCAGTACTTC.

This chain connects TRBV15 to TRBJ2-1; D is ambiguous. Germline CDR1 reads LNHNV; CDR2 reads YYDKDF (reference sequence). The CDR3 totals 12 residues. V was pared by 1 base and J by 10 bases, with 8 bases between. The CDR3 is CATSRAMEEQFF. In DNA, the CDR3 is TGTGCCACCAGCAGAGCTATGGAGGAGCAGTTCTTC.

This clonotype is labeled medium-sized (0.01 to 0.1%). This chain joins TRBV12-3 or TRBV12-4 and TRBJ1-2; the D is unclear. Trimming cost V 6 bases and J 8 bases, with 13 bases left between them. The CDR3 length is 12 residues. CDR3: CASSSIFDGYTF. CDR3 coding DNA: TGTGCCAGCAGCTCCATATTTGACGGCTACACCTTC.

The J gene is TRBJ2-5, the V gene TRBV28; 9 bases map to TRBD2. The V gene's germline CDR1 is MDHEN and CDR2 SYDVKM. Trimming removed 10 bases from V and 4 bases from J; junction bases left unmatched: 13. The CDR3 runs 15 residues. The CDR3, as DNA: TGTGCCATTTCTCAAGCGGGAGGCGGTAGAGAGACCCAGTACTTC. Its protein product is CAISQAGGGRETQYF.

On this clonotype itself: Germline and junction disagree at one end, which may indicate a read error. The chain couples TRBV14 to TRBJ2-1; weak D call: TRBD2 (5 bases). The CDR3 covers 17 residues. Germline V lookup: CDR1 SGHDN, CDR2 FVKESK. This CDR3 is CASSHQHRGRSYNEQFF. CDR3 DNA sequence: TGTGCTAGCAGCCATCAACACAGAGGGAGATCCTACAATGAGCAGTTCTTC.

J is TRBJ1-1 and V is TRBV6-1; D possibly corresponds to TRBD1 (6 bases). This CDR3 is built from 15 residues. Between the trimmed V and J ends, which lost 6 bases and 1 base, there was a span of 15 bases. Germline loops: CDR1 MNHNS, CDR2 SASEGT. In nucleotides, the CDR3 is TGTGCCAGCAGCGAGGGGGGACATCCGAACACTGAAGCTTTCTTT. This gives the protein CASSEGGHPNTEAFF.

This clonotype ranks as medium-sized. The CDR3 loop reads CASSTSSGSSYEQYF. The CDR3 nucleotides read TGTGCCAGCAGCACCTCTAGCGGGAGCTCCTACGAGCAGTACTTC. V is TRBV7-6 and J is TRBJ2-7; TRBD2 aligns across 10 bases. Germline V lookup: CDR1 SGHVS, CDR2 FNYEAQ. V gave up 5 bases and J gave up 0 bases; unmatched junction bases: 4. The CDR3 contains 15 residues.

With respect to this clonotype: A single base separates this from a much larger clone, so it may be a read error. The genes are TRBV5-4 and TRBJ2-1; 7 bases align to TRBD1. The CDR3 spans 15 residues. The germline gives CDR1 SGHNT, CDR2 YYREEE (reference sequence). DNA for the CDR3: TGTGCCAGCAACTTGGCAGGGGGATCCTACAATGAGCAGTTCTTC. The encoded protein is CASNLAGGSYNEQFF.

DNA of the CDR3: TGCGCCAGCAGCTCGGGAATCCTTAACTACGAGCAGTACTTC. Its translation: CASSSGILNYEQYF. The gene calls are TRBV5-1 and TRBJ2-7; D perhaps matches TRBD2 (5 bases). Per the germline V gene, CDR1 is SGHRS and CDR2 is YFSETQ. V gave up 3 bases and J gave up 3 bases, with 13 bases separating them. The CDR3 sequence is 14 residues long.

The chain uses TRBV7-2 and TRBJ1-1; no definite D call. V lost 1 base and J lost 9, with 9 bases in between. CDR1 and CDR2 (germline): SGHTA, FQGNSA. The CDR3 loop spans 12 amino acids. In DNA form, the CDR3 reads TGTGCCAGCAGCTTAGACCGGGTTCAAGCTTTCTTT. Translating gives CASSLDRVQAFF.

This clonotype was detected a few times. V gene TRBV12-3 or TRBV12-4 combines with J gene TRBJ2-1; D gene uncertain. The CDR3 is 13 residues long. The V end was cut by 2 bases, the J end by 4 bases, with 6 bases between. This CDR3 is CASSLIGYNEQFF. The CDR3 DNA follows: TGTGCCAGCAGTTTAATCGGGTACAATGAGCAGTTCTTC.

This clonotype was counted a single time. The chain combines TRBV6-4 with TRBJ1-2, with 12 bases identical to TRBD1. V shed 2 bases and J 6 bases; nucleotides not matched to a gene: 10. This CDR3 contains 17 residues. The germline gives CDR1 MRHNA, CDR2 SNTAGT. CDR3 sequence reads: CASSDTPGQGAQDGYTF. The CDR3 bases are TGTGCCAGCAGTGACACCCCGGGACAGGGGGCGCAGGATGGCTACACCTTC.

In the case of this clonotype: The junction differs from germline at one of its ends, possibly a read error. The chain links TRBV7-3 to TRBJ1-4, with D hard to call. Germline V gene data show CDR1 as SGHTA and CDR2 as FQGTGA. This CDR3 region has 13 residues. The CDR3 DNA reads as TGTGCCATCAGCTCCTCGAGGTCTGAAAAACTGTTTTTT. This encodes CAISSSRSEKLFF.

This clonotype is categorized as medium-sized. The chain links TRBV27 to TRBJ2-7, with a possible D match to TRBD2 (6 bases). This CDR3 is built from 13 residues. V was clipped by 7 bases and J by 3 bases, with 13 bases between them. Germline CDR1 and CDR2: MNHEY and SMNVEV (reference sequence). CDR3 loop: CASTASGDYEQYF. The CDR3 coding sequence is TGTGCCAGCACCGCTTCGGGGGACTACGAGCAGTACTTC.

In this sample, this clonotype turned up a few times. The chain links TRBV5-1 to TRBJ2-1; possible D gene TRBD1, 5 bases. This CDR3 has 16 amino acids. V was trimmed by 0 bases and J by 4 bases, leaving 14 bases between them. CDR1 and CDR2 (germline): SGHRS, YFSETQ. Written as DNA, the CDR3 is TGCGCCAGCAGCTTGGATGGGCAGGGAAGGTACAATGAGCAGTTCTTC. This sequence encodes CASSLDGQGRYNEQFF.

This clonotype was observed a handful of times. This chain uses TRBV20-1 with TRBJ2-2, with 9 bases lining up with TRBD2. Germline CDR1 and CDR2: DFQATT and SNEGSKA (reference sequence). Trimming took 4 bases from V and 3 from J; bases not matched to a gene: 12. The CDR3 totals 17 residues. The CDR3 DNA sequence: TGCAGTGCTACTTTAAGGAGCGGGAGGATATACACCGGGGAGCTGTTTTTT. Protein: CSATLRSGRIYTGELFF.